This T cell receptor (beta chain) was documented in a study of CD8 T cells in ankylosing spondylitis. In its sample, this clonotype was seen many times. The antigen is unknown. The CDR3 contains 18 residues. Germline CDR1 and CDR2: SGHAT and FQNNGV. Trimming took off 1 base at V and 0 bases at J, with 13 bases between the two ends. A single record per CDR3 protein comes from TCRdb applying MiXCR to the 5' RACE reads. The sample lists a few hundred thousand distinct CDR3 sequences; under 20% were seen once. Study outcomes and limitations: Reportedly, disease-linked clones are significantly enriched in ankylosing spondylitis patients' matched synovial fluid. Ankylosing spondylitis blood appeared to carry a characteristic TCR beta motif of roughly eight highly homologous variants.

What was sequenced was blood, either unsorted or a sorted T cell fraction (not recorded which). The receptor's source is a male donor with ankylosing spondylitis. The rearrangement joins TRBV11-2 to TRBJ1-6; D not resolved. The CDR3 DNA is TGTGCCAGCAGCTTAGTCCCGGGGTCTAGCTCCTATAATTCACCCCTCCACTTT. Protein: CASSLVPGSSSYNSPLHF.